This T cell receptor beta chain was observed in a study of OX40 agonist ivuxolimab in advanced cancers. For the study at large: Patients received intravenous ivuxolimab every 2 weeks at 0.01 to 10 mg/kg. Age averaged around 60 years (range about 23 to 85), and more than 80% were male.

Of note for this clone: Antigen specificity is unknown.

TCRdb's table, derived via immunoSEQ multiplex PCR, lists solely in-frame clones and lacks some. The sample shows roughly 26,000 clones, roughly 79% of them seen only once. Study findings and constraints: Clonal expansion was seen in CD4+ and CD8+ blood T cells by week 6 at 0.1 to 3.0 mg/kg.

Trimming at V came to 10 bases and at J to 9 bases, leaving 8 bases not matched to a gene. The CDR3 has 12 residues. From germline, CDR1 is SNHLY and CDR2 FYNNEI. The source is an adult with an advanced solid tumor such as melanoma, head and neck, liver or kidney cancer. Sequenced here: CD4+ or CD8+ T cells sorted from blood, sampled in a trial of the OX40 agonist ivuxolimab. The chain is built from TRBV2 and TRBJ2-1, with 8 positions matching TRBD2. The CDR3 DNA is TGTGCCACCCAGCGGGAGCACGTTGAGCAGTTCTTC. This encodes CATQREHVEQFF.